Sequencing of this TCR beta chain was carried out in a study of CD8+CD57+ T cells in acquired aplastic anemia listed by TCRdb under 2018. About the investigation overall: A mean of 3.2 ug of DNA, ranging from about 0.19 to 30 ug, was extracted from sorted CD4+ and CD8+ cells. CD8+CD57+ expansion was defined as frequency above the mean frequency observed in healthy subjects.

For this clonotype: Its antigen is currently not known. Nothing much larger sits one base from this clone, and base qualities are not available.

Patients chosen for sequencing had shown expansion of CD8+CD57+ cells by flow cytometry. Every patient had a diagnosis of severe acquired aplastic anemia based on International Study of Aplastic Anemia and Agranulocytosis and Camitta criteria. No therapy had been received by the patients at the time of blood sampling. In the study, sorted CD4+ and CD8+ blood T cells from patients with severe aplastic anemia and from healthy subjects underwent deep sequencing of TCR repertoires. Patients were enrolled in the USA under clinicaltrials.gov protocols 00001620, 01623167, 00001397, 00071045, 00081523 and 00961064. Ficoll-Paque density gradient centrifugation was used to isolate peripheral blood mononuclear cells. Before DNA extraction, CD4+ and CD8+ T cells were sorted by FACS or by magnetic beads. TCR beta VDJ combination and CDR3 sequence profiling used genomic DNA as the template. An Illumina HiSeq 2000 was used for TCR repertoire sequencing. In the paper's pipeline: TRBV/TRBJ rearrangement plots, CDR3 size and DJ length profiles, and Simpson's diversity index were used to evaluate the repertoires. The most abundant DNA sequence in the deep sequencing data was taken as the immunodominant clone. CDR3 amino acid sequences were screened for sharing across subjects and compared with published repertoires and the VDJdb database. TCRdb handled the public reads itself, with Q25 trimming in fastp and clone calling in MiXCR, and kept productive beta chains. Rows are combined by CDR3 protein, so each entry shows the most common genes and DNA. The V and J calls were not made by the authors but by TCRdb's processing. The sample contains about 40,000 distinct CDR3 sequences, under 80% of them found a single time. 59% of the sample rests with the top ten.

After removal of 3 bases from V and 10 bases from J, the junction retains 13 bases not matched to a gene. The CDR3 covers 16 residues, taking in both the cysteine and the phenylalanine. Only the CDR3 DNA is retained, 48 bases long and in frame from the first base. As encoded in the germline V gene, CDR1 is MGHDK while CDR2 is SYGVNS. Here is what the overall study found, with its caveats: No significant difference in CD8+ Simpson's diversity was found between patients and healthy controls (P=0.060). Around 30 CD8+ CDR3 sequences were shared between patients and controls but appeared highly expressed in patients and within their immunodominant clones.

The sequence is built from TRBV25-1 and TRBJ2-1, and 9 junction bases match TRBD2. The sequence came from a human donor with aplastic anemia. Sequences were obtained from sorted CD4+, CD8+, or CD8+CD57+ T cells (not recorded which) from PBMCs. The CDR3 is CASSEVGTSSLSEQFF. The nucleotide sequence reads as follows: TGTGCCAGCAGTGAGGTGGGGACTAGCTCCCTCTCAGAGCAGTTCTTC. With all but the CDR3 taken from the reference TRBV25-1 and TRBJ2-1 genes, the full variable domain is: EADIYQTPRYLVIGTGKKITLECSQTMGHDKMYWYQQDPGMELHLIHYSYGVNSTEKGDLSSESTVSRIRTEHFPLTLESARPSHTSQYLCASSEVGTSSLSEQFFGPGTRLTVL.